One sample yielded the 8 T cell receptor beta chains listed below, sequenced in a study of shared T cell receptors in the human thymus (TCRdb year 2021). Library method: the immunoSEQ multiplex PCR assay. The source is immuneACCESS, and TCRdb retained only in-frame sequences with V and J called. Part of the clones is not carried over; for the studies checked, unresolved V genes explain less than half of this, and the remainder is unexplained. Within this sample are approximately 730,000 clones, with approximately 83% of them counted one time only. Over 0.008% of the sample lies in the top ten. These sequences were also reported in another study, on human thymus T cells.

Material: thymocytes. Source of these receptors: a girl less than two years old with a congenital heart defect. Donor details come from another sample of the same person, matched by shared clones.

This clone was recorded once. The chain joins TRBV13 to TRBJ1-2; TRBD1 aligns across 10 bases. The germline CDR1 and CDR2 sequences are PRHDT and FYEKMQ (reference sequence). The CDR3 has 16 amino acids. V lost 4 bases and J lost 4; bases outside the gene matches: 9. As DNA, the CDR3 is TGTGCCAGCAGCTCACAGACAGGGGGCGGTAGCTATGGCTACACCTTC. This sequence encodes CASSSQTGGGSYGYTF.

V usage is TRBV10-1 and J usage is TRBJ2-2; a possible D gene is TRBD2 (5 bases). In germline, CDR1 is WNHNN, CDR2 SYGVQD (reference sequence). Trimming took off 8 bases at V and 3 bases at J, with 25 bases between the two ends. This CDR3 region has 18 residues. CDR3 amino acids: CASPFSGINWADTGELFF. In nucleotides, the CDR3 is TGCGCCAGCCCCTTTTCGGGGATTAACTGGGCTGACACCGGGGAGCTGTTTTTT.

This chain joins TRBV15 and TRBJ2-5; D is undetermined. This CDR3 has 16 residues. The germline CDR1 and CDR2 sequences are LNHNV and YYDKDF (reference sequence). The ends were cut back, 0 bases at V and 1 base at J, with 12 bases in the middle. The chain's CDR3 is CATSRDDSRVQETQYF. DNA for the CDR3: TGTGCCACCAGCAGAGACGACTCGCGAGTCCAAGAGACCCAGTACTTC.

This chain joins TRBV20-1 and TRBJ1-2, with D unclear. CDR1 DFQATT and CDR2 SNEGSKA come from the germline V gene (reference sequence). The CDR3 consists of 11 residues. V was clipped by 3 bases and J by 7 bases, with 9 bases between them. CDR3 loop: CSASSGRGYTF. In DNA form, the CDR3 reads TGCAGTGCTAGTTCAGGTCGTGGCTACACCTTC.

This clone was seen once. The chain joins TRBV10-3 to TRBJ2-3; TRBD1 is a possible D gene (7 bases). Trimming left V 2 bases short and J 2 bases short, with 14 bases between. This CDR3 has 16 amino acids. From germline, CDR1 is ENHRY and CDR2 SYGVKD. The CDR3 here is CAISEVPGGYTDTQYF. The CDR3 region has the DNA TGTGCCATCAGTGAGGTACCAGGGGGGTACACAGATACGCAGTATTTT.

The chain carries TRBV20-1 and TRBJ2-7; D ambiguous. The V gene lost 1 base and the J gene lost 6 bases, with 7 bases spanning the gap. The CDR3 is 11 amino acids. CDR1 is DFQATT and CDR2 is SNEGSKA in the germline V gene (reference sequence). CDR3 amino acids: CSARGYGEQYF. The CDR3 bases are TGCAGTGCTAGAGGTTACGGCGAGCAGTACTTC.

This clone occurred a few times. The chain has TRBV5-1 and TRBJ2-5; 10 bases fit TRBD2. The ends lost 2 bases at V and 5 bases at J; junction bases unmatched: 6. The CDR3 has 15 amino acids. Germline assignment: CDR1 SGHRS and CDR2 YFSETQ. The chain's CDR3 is CASSFQRGGRETQYF. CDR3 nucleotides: TGCGCCAGCAGCTTCCAGCGGGGGGGCCGGGAGACCCAGTACTTC.

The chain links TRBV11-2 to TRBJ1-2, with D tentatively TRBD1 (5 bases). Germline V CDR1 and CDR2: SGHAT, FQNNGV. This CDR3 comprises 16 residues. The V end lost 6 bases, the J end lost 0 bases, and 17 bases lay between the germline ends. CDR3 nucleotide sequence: TGTGCCAGCAGGGGGAAGCGGGGGACGGCTAACTATGGCTACACCTTC. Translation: CASRGKRGTANYGYTF.